A selection of T cell receptor beta chains follows, all from one sample in a study of OX40 agonist ivuxolimab in advanced cancers. Libraries were prepared by immunoSEQ multiplex PCR; TCRdb keeps only in-frame clonotypes and omits some of them. The data contain about 61,000 clones, approximately 92% of them seen just once; the ten biggest clones take up around 25%. The source was CD4+ or CD8+ T cells sorted from blood, collected in a trial of the OX40 agonist ivuxolimab. These receptors were collected from an adult with an advanced solid tumor such as melanoma, head and neck, liver or kidney cancer. The CDR3 runs from the conserved cysteine through the conserved F or W. Fields, in order: J gene, D gene, V gene, clone size, CDR3 protein, CDR3 DNA. The D gene is left open where the match is weak. Clone size is not always given. Where it is, it says once, few, many or a class for expanded clones.

TRBJ2-7,TRBD2,TRBV6-5,NA,CASSYSGESYEQYF,TGTGCCAGCAGTTACAGCGGGGAGTCGTACGAGCAGTACTTC
TRBJ2-2,NA,TRBV9,NA,CASSRTGELFF,TGTGCCAGCAGCCGCACCGGGGAGCTGTTTTTT
TRBJ2-5,NA,TRBV9,once,CASSVGWGAEETQYF,TGTGCCAGCAGCGTCGGGTGGGGGGCCGAAGAGACCCAGTACTTC
TRBJ1-2,NA,TRBV6-5,once,CASSLRTYGYTF,TGTGCCAGCAGTCTCAGGACCTATGGCTACACCTTC
TRBJ1-5,NA,TRBV15,once,CATSTRLGHQPQHF,TGTGCCACCAGCACCCGGCTGGGGCACCAGCCCCAGCATTTT
TRBJ2-4,TRBD2,TRBV10-3,NA,CAIGKRAGALPSIQYF,TGTGCCATCGGGAAAAGAGCGGGGGCCCTCCCAAGCATTCAGTACTTC
TRBJ1-3,TRBD1,TRBV13,NA,CASSAEDRGLNTIYF,TGTGCCAGCAGCGCTGAAGACAGGGGCTTAAACACCATATATTTT
TRBJ2-2,NA,TRBV12-5,NA,CASGLVSGQMGGELFF,TGTGCTAGTGGTTTGGTTTCTGGACAGATGGGCGGGGAGCTGTTTTTT
TRBJ2-3,TRBD1,TRBV27,NA,CASSLQGETDTQYF,TGTGCCAGCAGCCTACAGGGGGAAACAGATACGCAGTATTTT
TRBJ1-5,NA,TRBV4-3,NA,CASSRYLLGSNQPQHF,TGCGCCAGCAGCCGGTATCTACTGGGAAGCAATCAGCCCCAGCATTTT
TRBJ2-5,TRBD2,TRBV9,NA,CASSVRAGGPGETQYF,TGTGCCAGCAGCGTTAGGGCGGGAGGGCCTGGAGAGACCCAGTACTTC
TRBJ2-3,NA,TRBV7-9,NA,CASSLWTTDTQYF,TGTGCCAGCAGCCTATGGACCACAGATACGCAGTATTTT
TRBJ2-3,TRBD2,TRBV7-9,NA,CASSPSSGGDTDTQYF,TGTGCCAGCAGCCCCTCAAGCGGGGGGGACACAGATACGCAGTATTTT
TRBJ2-3,TRBD2,TRBV11-2,NA,CASSLASGGTDTQYF,TGTGCCAGCAGCTTAGCTAGCGGGGGAACAGATACGCAGTATTTT
TRBJ2-3,NA,TRBV7-8,NA,CASSLRADTQYF,TGTGCCAGCAGCTTACGAGCGGACACGCAGTATTTT
TRBJ1-3,NA,TRBV7-8,NA,CASSFGVGPGNTIYF,TGTGCCAGCAGCTTCGGGGTAGGCCCTGGAAACACCATATATTTT
TRBJ1-2,NA,TRBV20-1,few,CSASGHGYTF,TGCAGTGCTTCGGGGCATGGCTACACCTTC
TRBJ1-1,NA,TRBV30,NA,CAKATGFGTEAFF,TGTGCTAAAGCCACAGGATTTGGTACTGAAGCTTTCTTT
TRBJ1-1,NA,TRBV2,NA,CASEKNTEAFF,TGTGCCAGCGAGAAGAACACTGAAGCTTTCTTT
TRBJ2-7,NA,TRBV7-9,NA,CASSPSYEQYF,TGTGCCAGCAGCCCCTCCTACGAGCAGTACTTC
TRBJ2-3,TRBD2,TRBV27,NA,CASSRWEGRSTDTQYF,TGTGCCAGCAGTCGATGGGAGGGCCGTAGCACAGATACGCAGTATTTT
TRBJ2-3,NA,TRBV28,once,CASTPGGRGTDTQYF,TGTGCCAGCACCCCCGGGGGTCGGGGCACAGATACGCAGTATTTT
TRBJ2-3,NA,TRBV4-1,once,CASSQAADTQYF,TGCGCCAGCAGCCAAGCAGCCGATACGCAGTATTTT
TRBJ2-3,NA,TRBV30,once,CAWSVLGTDTQYF,TGTGCCTGGAGTGTCCTTGGAACAGATACGCAGTATTTT
TRBJ1-1,NA,TRBV9,NA,CASSVGGSTEAFF,TGTGCCAGCAGCGTAGGAGGGAGCACTGAAGCTTTCTTT
TRBJ1-5,NA,TRBV27,NA,CASSSQGYSNQPQHF,TGTGCCAGCAGTTCGCAGGGTTATAGCAATCAGCCCCAGCATTTT
TRBJ2-3,NA,TRBV7-3,few,CASSLRGGRTDTQYF,TGTGCCAGCAGCTTAAGGGGGGGCAGAACAGATACGCAGTATTTT
TRBJ1-5,NA,TRBV19,NA,CASSATAHNQPQHF,TGTGCCAGTAGTGCGACAGCACACAATCAGCCCCAGCATTTT
TRBJ1-2,NA,TRBV28,NA,CASSEPGSLGYTF,TGTGCCAGCAGTGAGCCGGGGAGTCTTGGCTACACCTTC